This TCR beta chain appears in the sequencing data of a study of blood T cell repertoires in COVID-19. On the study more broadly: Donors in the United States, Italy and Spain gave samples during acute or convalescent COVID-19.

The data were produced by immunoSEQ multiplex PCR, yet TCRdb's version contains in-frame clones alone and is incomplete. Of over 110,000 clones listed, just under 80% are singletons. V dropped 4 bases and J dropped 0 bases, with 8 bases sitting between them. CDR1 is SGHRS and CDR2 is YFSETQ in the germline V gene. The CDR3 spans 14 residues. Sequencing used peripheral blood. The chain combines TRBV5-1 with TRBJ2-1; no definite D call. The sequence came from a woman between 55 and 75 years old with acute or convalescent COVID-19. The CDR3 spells CASSRSSSYNEQFF. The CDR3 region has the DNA TGCGCCAGCAGCAGGAGTTCCTCCTACAATGAGCAGTTCTTC.